This TCR beta chain derives from a study of cytomegalovirus exposure and HLA in healthy donors. Findings of the study overall: A subsequent analysis found that TCR clusters from the first cohort also tended to co-occur in the approximately 130 validation repertoires, with around 94% of cluster scores above 0.

Germline CDR1 MNHEY, CDR2 SMNVEV (reference sequence). V lost 5 bases and J lost 8; bases outside the gene matches: 7. The CDR3 is 15 residues long. With respect to this clone: The antigen is undetermined.

Using immunoSEQ multiplex PCR, the repertoire was profiled, and TCRdb retains in-frame clones only, with some absent. The sample comprises fewer than 250,000 clones, approximately 90% of which are singletons, and 2.6% rests with the top ten. Sequenced material: PBMCs. The TCR was taken from a man between 18 and 29 years old in good health and CMV-seronegative. This rearrangement joins TRBV27 to TRBJ2-1; 12 bases align to TRBD2. The CDR3 region is CASSPGLAGLDEQFF. CDR3 coding DNA: TGTGCCAGCAGTCCCGGACTAGCGGGGCTCGATGAGCAGTTCTTC.